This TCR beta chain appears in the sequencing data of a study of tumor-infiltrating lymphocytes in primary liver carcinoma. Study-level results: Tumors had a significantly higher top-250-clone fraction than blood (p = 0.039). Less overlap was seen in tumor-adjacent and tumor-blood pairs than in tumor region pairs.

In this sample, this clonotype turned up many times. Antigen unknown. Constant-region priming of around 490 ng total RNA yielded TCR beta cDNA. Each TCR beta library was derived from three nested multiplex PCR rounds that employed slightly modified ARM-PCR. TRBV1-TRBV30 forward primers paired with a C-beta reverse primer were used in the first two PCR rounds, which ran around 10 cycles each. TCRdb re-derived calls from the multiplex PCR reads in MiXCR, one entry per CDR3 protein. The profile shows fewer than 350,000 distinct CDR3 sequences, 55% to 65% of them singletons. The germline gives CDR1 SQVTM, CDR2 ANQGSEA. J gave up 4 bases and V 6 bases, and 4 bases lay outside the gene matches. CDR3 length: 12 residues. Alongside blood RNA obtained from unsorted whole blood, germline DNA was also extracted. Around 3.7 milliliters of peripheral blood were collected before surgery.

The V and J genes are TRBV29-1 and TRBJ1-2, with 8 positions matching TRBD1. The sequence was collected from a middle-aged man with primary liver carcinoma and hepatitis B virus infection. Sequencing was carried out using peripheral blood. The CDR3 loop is CSVRTGTYGYTF. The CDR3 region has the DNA TGCAGCGTCCGGACAGGGACCTATGGCTACACCTTC.